This TCR beta chain is drawn from a study of blood T cell repertoires in COVID-19 (dated by TCRdb to 2019 to 2021). Regarding the study in general: Samples from collaborators originated in the United States, Italy and Spain and spanned both the acute and convalescent phases of COVID-19. The prospective study material was composed of cDNA or gDNA derived from T cells, B-cell-depleted T cells, or PBMCs. Subjects who had been exposed to COVID-19, were actively infected with it, or had recovered from it provided the deeply sampled blood TCRbeta repertoires that made up the dataset. The repertoires were released in a freely available public database meant as a resource for research on the immune response to SARS-CoV-2. The samples were drawn from two sources: the first 160 participants of the ongoing ImmuneRACE study, and 1,000 to 1,500 subjects contributed by 6 global collaborators. A de-identified subject ID, COVID-19 status, age in years and sex were almost always included in the sample metadata. HLA class I and class II types, where available, came from metadata supplied by the sample provider rather than from assay-based typing. Results the study describes overall, beyond this receptor: The amount of clinical and demographic metadata varied by source and participant and was provided uncurated.

A word on this clone: Its antigen is not yet known. One base away there is no much larger clone; base qualities are not given.

The CDR3 contains 16 residues, cysteine and phenylalanine counted. Kept here is only the CDR3 DNA, which spans 48 bases and is read in frame from base 1. Deletion took 0 bases off V and 0 bases off J, with a span of 12 bases between the germline ends. CDR1 and CDR2 are read off the germline V gene as LGHNA and YSLEER. Collaborating institutions collected whole blood in K2EDTA tubes following their own protocols. Collaborator samples were shipped for TCRbeta analysis as frozen whole blood, isolated PBMCs, or DNA extracted from either sample type. The immunoSEQ Assay, a bias-controlled multiplex PCR, was used to amplify TCRbeta CDR3 regions from genomic DNA. As for how the authors treated the data: Within the assay, amplification of reference gene primers was used to estimate how many nucleated cells each sample contained. To quantify the absolute abundance of each unique TCRbeta CDR3 rearrangement, sequence reads were collapsed and filtered. For each sample, productive Simpson clonality was calculated as the square root of Simpson's diversity index across productive rearrangements. TCRdb stores this immuneACCESS table with in-frame sequences only. Part of the clones is absent; in the studies checked, under half of the shortfall reflects unresolved V genes, and no reason is known for the rest. V and J calls and clone size are given by that table; D and trimming were obtained from the DNA. This sample is represented by about 160,000 clones; 80% to 95% of them were singletons. Roughly 4.8% of the sample comes from the top ten.

The sequence joins TRBV4-3 to TRBJ2-7; 5 matching bases give a weak D call of TRBD2. Sequenced: peripheral blood. The clonotype originates from a woman in her fifties or sixties with acute or convalescent COVID-19. The DNA sequence is given as TGCGCCAGCAGCCAAGATTTCGGAGAGGGCTCCTACGAGCAGTACTTC. This gives the protein CASSQDFGEGSYEQYF.